This TCR beta chain originates from a study of early T cells in non-severe SARS-CoV-2 infection. MiXCR was run by TCRdb on the 5' RACE reads, yielding one entry per CDR3 protein. The profile shows 65,000 to 70,000 distinct CDR3 sequences, approximately 10% of them singletons. This clonotype was seen ten or more times. The V end lost 11 bases, the J end lost 1 base, and 14 bases lay between the germline ends. Germline CDR1 reads WSHSY; CDR2 reads SAAADI. CDR3 length equals 14 residues. The receptor was derived from an adult who was a healthcare worker with PCR-confirmed SARS-CoV-2 infection or an uninfected control (not recorded which). The rearrangement links TRBV10-2 to TRBJ2-2; tentative D call: TRBD2 (5 bases). The sequencing sample was made of whole blood. CDR3 in amino acids: CALTGNENTGELFF. In DNA, the CDR3 is TGCGCCCTCACGGGGAATGAGAACACCGGGGAGCTGTTTTTT.